This TCR beta chain originates from a study of shared clonotypes between healthy human individuals. Study in general: The cohort comprised a couple of women and a few men. Their ages spanned 18 to 49 years.

Original methodology: ImmunoSEQ junction-only sequences lacked quality scores, so their filtering differed. Here immunoSEQ multiplex PCR was the method, and the copy in TCRdb shows in-frame clones only, minus some. Clone size and V and J calls were adopted from that table, with D and trimming inferred from the DNA. The table includes approximately 700,000 clones, more than 70% detected once. This clone was counted between two and nine times. Each sample came from a Caucasian adult donor living in Nashville, Tennessee. CDR3 length: 13 residues. The V end was cut by 3 bases, the J end by 5 bases, with 10 bases between. CDR1 and CDR2 from the germline V gene are MDHEN and SYDVKM.

Sequenced material: memory CD4+ T cells sorted from blood. As for subset: CD45RA-negative fraction. This receptor was identified in a woman younger than 45 in good health. The chain is built from TRBV28 and TRBJ1-2, with D unresolved. Here the CDR3 DNA reads TGTGCCAGCAGTTTTAGGGCTTCTTATGGCTACACCTTC. Translated, it gives CASSFRASYGYTF.